Shown below are 25 T cell receptor beta chains from a single sample sequenced in a study of T cells in Graves' hyperthyroidism and ophthalmopathy. Researchers amplified the TCR beta CDR3 regions from RNA transcripts. The TCR CDR3 was amplified in a first-round RT-PCR using the HTBI primer set. One entry per CDR3 protein results from TCRdb running MiXCR on the multiplex PCR reads. The sample records a few hundred thousand distinct CDR3 sequences, about 16% being singletons. What was sequenced was blood. The receptors derive from a woman aged 35 to 49 with Graves' ophthalmopathy.

J is TRBJ1-1 and V is TRBV12-3 or TRBV12-4; D gene unclear. V was pared by 6 bases and J by 6 bases, with 11 bases between. CDR3 length: 12 residues. CDR3 sequence: CASRPREAEAFF. For the CDR3, the DNA is TGTGCCAGCAGACCAAGGGAAGCTGAAGCTTTCTTT.

This clonotype was recorded a few times. The CDR3 reads CASSRGGLAGGMGQETQYF. The CDR3 DNA sequence: TGTGCCAGCAGCCGCGGGGGACTAGCGGGAGGGATGGGGCAAGAGACCCAGTACTTC. The gene calls are TRBV7-6 and TRBJ2-5; 16 bases are a match to TRBD2. The CDR3 runs to 19 residues. Germline V gene lookup returns CDR1 SGHVS and CDR2 FNYEAQ. The J segment lost 2 bases and the V segment lost 5 bases, leaving 11 bases of the junction unmatched.

The chain couples TRBV9 to TRBJ2-3; tentatively, D is TRBD2 (5 bases). Germline lookup yields CDR1 SGDLS and CDR2 YYNGEE. The CDR3 covers 14 residues. V was shortened by 4 bases and J by 1 base, with 10 bases between the two germline ends. The CDR3 DNA sequence: TGTGCCAGCAGCCCAGATAGCGGCACAGATACGCAGTATTTT. Translation gives CASSPDSGTDTQYF.

This clonotype was found many times. The chain couples TRBV30 to TRBJ1-5; no definite D call. The ends were cut back, 1 base at V and 2 bases at J, with 6 bases in the middle. The CDR3 totals 13 residues. Germline CDR1 reads GTSNPN; CDR2 reads SVGIG (reference sequence). The CDR3 here is CAWSGGRNQPQHF. In nucleotides, the CDR3 is TGTGCCTGGAGTGGTGGGCGCAATCAGCCCCAGCATTTT.

This clonotype has ten or more counts. This sequence may be a read error, since a much larger clone differs from it by one base. The rearrangement links TRBV11-2 to TRBJ2-3; D call uncertain. Germline-derived CDR1 and CDR2 are SGHAT and FQNNGV. The CDR3 consists of 11 residues. V dropped 3 bases and J dropped 7 bases, with 5 bases sitting between them. CDR3 in amino acids: CASSLSNTQYF. The CDR3 nucleotides read TGTGCCAGCAGCTTGTCAAATACGCAGTATTTT.

This clonotype was seen ten or more times. The V and J genes are TRBV3-1 and TRBJ1-1; the D is unclear. Germline CDR1 reads LGHDT; CDR2 reads YNNKEL (reference sequence). The CDR3 extends over 13 amino acids. The ends were cut back, 2 bases at V and 7 bases at J, with 11 bases in the middle. CDR3 residues: CASSQSGPYEAFF. The CDR3 bases are TGTGCCAGCAGCCAAAGCGGGCCCTATGAAGCTTTCTTT.

This clonotype appeared many times. The chain combines TRBV27 with TRBJ1-4, with D tentatively TRBD1 (5 bases). Trimming removed 5 bases from V and 5 bases from J, with 18 bases in between. Germline CDR1 reads MNHEY; CDR2 reads SMNVEV (reference sequence). This CDR3 is built from 16 residues. The CDR3 DNA sequence: TGTGCCAGCAGTCCATGGGGTGACAGTCAGAATGAAAAACTGTTTTTT. This sequence encodes CASSPWGDSQNEKLFF.

Ten or more counts support this clonotype. The chain is built from TRBV30 and TRBJ2-3, with 8 bases that match TRBD2. In germline, CDR1 is GTSNPN, CDR2 SVGIG (reference sequence). The CDR3 is made up of 14 amino acids. The ends lost 3 bases at V and 4 bases at J; junction bases unmatched: 6. The CDR3 DNA follows: TGTGCCTGGAGGGGTAGCGGGGAGGCAGATACGCAGTATTTT. Amino acids: CAWRGSGEADTQYF.

This chain uses TRBV20-1 with TRBJ2-2; 9 positions match TRBD2. CDR1 is DFQATT, CDR2 SNEGSKA, per germline (reference sequence). Unmatched junction bases numbered 6, after V lost 1 base and J lost 3 bases. The CDR3 length is 16 residues. CDR3: CSARGGRALDTGELFF. The CDR3 coding sequence is TGCAGTGCTAGAGGCGGGAGGGCCTTGGACACCGGGGAGCTGTTTTTT.

The V call is TRBV12-5, the J call TRBJ2-7, with a weak D call TRBD1 (5 bases). This CDR3 is 15 amino acids long. V lost 0 bases, J lost 3 bases, and 12 bases lay in between. CDR1 is LGHNT and CDR2 is FRNRAP in the germline V gene. As DNA, the CDR3 is TGTGCTAGTGGTTTGGTACCCCCGACAGACTACGAGCAGTACTTC. This encodes CASGLVPPTDYEQYF.

V is TRBV20-1 and J is TRBJ1-1; D call uncertain. Germline CDR1 is DFQATT and CDR2 is SNEGSKA (reference sequence). The CDR3 totals 9 residues. For the CDR3, the DNA is TGCGGCATGGGCACTGAAGCTTTCTTT. This codes for CGMGTEAFF.

This clonotype has only a few counts. The chain employs TRBV7-2 and TRBJ2-7; 11 positions match TRBD2. Germline CDR1 is SGHTA and CDR2 is FQGNSA. Trimming took 4 bases from V and 0 from J; bases not matched to a gene: 14. The CDR3 length is 19 residues. The CDR3 loop is CASSSRSSGRAGSSYEQYF. DNA for the CDR3: TGTGCCAGCAGCTCTCGTAGTAGCGGGAGGGCCGGGAGCTCCTACGAGCAGTACTTC.

CDR3 in DNA: TGTGCCAGCAGCGCCCTAAGGGGCACTGAAGCTTTCTTT. Translation gives CASSALRGTEAFF. V and J are TRBV6-2 or TRBV6-3 and TRBJ1-1; D is perhaps TRBD1 (5 bases). Trimming took 6 bases from V and 4 from J, leaving 12 bases between them. Germline assignment: CDR1 MNHEY and CDR2 SVGEGT. CDR3 length: 13 residues.

This clonotype has at least ten counts. The V gene is TRBV30, the J gene TRBJ1-2; 7 bases fit TRBD1. From germline, CDR1 is GTSNPN and CDR2 SVGIG (reference sequence). The CDR3 covers 12 residues. Trimming at V came to 1 base and at J to 6 bases, leaving 2 bases not matched to a gene. The CDR3 is CAWSGQGDGYTF. The CDR3 DNA reads TGTGCCTGGAGTGGACAGGGTGATGGCTACACCTTC.

In this sample, this clonotype turned up many times. The genes are TRBV2 and TRBJ2-2; 10 bases are shared with TRBD1. Germline V lookup: CDR1 SNHLY, CDR2 FYNNEI. This CDR3 region has 15 residues. The V segment lost 6 bases and the J segment 5 bases; nucleotides outside the gene matches: 6. The CDR3 coding sequence is TGTGCCAGCAGATCCGGGACAGGGGTGACCGGGGAGCTGTTTTTT. This sequence encodes CASRSGTGVTGELFF.

The chain couples TRBV6-5 to TRBJ2-5, with D uncertain. Looked up from germline, CDR1 is MNHEY and CDR2 is SVGAGI. The CDR3 loop spans 13 amino acids. V lost 1 base and J lost 1, with 4 bases in between. The CDR3 region is CASSYLRQETQYF. CDR3 nucleotide sequence: TGTGCCAGCAGTTACTTGCGCCAAGAGACCCAGTACTTC.

This clonotype has a handful of counts. The rearrangement links TRBV6-2 or TRBV6-3 to TRBJ2-2, with a possible D match to TRBD2 (5 bases). The germline gives CDR1 MNHEY, CDR2 SVGEGT. Trimming cost V 6 bases and J 5 bases, with 13 bases left between them. There are 14 residues in the CDR3. The CDR3 here is CASSGLYKTGELFF. The CDR3 DNA is TGTGCCAGCAGCGGACTCTATAAAACCGGGGAGCTGTTTTTT.

The rearrangement joins TRBV6-1 to TRBJ2-7; TRBD1 aligns across 7 bases. This CDR3 spans 16 amino acids. Germline lookup yields CDR1 MNHNS and CDR2 SASEGT. Losses at the gene ends were 5 bases for V and 3 bases for J; bases not matched to a gene: 13. The CDR3 DNA reads as TGTGCCAGCAGTCGGACAGGTTTGGGGGCACGCTACGAGCAGTACTTC. The encoded protein is CASSRTGLGARYEQYF.

This clonotype has ten or more counts. The chain combines TRBV2 with TRBJ1-2; no definite D call. V was shortened by 3 bases and J by 0 bases, with 8 bases between the two germline ends. Germline loops: CDR1 SNHLY, CDR2 FYNNEI. This CDR3 contains 14 residues. CDR3: CASSDQLANYGYTF. The DNA of the CDR3 is TGTGCCAGCAGTGATCAGCTAGCTAACTATGGCTACACCTTC.

This clonotype was observed many times. The chain combines TRBV30 with TRBJ2-1, with no clear D. CDR1 GTSNPN and CDR2 SVGIG come from the germline V gene (reference sequence). Trimming pared 0 bases from V and 7 bases from J, leaving 10 bases between. The CDR3 contains 13 residues. Here the CDR3 reads CAWSVMVANEQFF. The CDR3 nucleotides are TGTGCCTGGAGTGTAATGGTGGCGAATGAGCAGTTCTTC.

This clonotype was found many times. This chain joins TRBV2 and TRBJ1-1, with D possibly TRBD1 on 5 matching bases. Trimming removed 0 bases at V and 4 bases at J, with 27 bases between. In germline, CDR1 is SNHLY, CDR2 FYNNEI. The CDR3 covers 20 residues. This CDR3 reads CASSEALRIPFAGSATEAFF. The CDR3 DNA sequence: TGTGCCAGCAGTGAAGCTCTCAGGATTCCTTTTGCAGGGAGTGCCACTGAAGCTTTCTTT.

As to this clonotype: Sequence at one end of the junction differs from germline and may be a read error. The V call is TRBV27, the J call TRBJ2-3; 8 nucleotides align to TRBD2. Germline V gene data show CDR1 as MNHEY and CDR2 as SMNVEV (reference sequence). This CDR3 is 14 amino acids long. The CDR3 region is CTSSFSGNTDTQYF. The DNA for the CDR3 is TGTACCAGCAGTTTTAGCGGGAATACAGATACGCAGTATTTT.

V and J are TRBV2 and TRBJ2-7; 7 bases line up with TRBD2. Germline CDR1 and CDR2: SNHLY and FYNNEI. The CDR3 length is 14 residues. Losses at the gene ends were 8 bases for V and 7 bases for J; bases not matched to a gene: 14. In DNA form, the CDR3 reads TGTGCCAGCCACACCGGCGGGGGACGGGAAGAGCAGTACTTC. This translates into CASHTGGGREEQYF.

The chain carries TRBV7-2 and TRBJ2-3, with 10 bases that match TRBD2. J gave up 3 bases and V 7 bases, and 10 bases lay outside the gene matches. The germline V gene encodes CDR1 SGHTA and CDR2 FQGNSA. CDR3 length: 16 amino acids. The CDR3 protein is CASTRGVAGGTDTQYF. Here the CDR3 DNA reads TGTGCCAGCACCCGAGGGGTAGCGGGGGGAACAGATACGCAGTATTTT.

The gene calls are TRBV20-1 and TRBJ1-6; 7 nucleotides line up with TRBD1. Germline trimming cut 4 bases from V and 7 bases from J; bases unmatched to any gene: 7. The CDR3 length is 14 residues. Germline V lookup: CDR1 DFQATT, CDR2 SNEGSKA (reference sequence). In nucleotides, the CDR3 is TGCAGTGCTACTCAGGGACAGAGAAATTCACCCCTCCACTTT. Its protein product is CSATQGQRNSPLHF.